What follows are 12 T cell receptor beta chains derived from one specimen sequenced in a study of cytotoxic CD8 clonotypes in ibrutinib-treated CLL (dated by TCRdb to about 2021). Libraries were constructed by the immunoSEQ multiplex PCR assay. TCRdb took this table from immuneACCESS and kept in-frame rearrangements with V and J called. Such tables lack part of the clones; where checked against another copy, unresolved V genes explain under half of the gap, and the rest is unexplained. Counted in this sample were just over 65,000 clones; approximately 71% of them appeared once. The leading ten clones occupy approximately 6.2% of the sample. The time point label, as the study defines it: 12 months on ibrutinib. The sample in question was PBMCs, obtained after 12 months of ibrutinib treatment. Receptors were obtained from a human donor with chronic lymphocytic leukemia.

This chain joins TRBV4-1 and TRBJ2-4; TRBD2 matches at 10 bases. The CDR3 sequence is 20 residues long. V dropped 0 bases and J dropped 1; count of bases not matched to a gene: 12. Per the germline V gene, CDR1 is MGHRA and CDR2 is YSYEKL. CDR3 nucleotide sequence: TGCGCCAGCAGCCAAGATAGGTCAGCGGGGGGGCGTTCCGCCAAAAACATTCAGTACTTC. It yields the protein CASSQDRSAGGRSAKNIQYF.

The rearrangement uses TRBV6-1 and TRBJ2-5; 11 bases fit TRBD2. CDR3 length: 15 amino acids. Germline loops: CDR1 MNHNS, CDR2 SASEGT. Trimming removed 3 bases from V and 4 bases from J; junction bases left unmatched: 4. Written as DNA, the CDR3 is TGTGCCAGCAGTGATTTTAGCGGGGGGGGAGAGACCCAGTACTTC. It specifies CASSDFSGGGETQYF.

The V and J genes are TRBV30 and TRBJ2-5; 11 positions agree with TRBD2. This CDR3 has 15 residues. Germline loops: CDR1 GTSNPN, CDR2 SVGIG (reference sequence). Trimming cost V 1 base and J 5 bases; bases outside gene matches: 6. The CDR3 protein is CAWSGSGGAGETQYF. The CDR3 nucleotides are TGTGCCTGGAGTGGTAGCGGGGGGGCCGGGGAGACCCAGTACTTC.

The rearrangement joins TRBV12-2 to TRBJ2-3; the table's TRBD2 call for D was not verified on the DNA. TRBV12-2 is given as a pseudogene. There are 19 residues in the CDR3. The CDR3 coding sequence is TGTGCAAGTCGCTCGGGACTAGCGGGGGGGTCCCCTAGCACAGATACGCAGTATTTT. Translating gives CASRSGLAGGSPSTDTQYF.

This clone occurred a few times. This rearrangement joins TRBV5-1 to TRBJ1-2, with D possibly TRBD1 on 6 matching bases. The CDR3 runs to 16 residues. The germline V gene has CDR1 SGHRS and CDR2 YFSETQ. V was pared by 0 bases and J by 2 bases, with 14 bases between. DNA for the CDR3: TGCGCCAGCAGCTTGGGACAGGTCCCCTTCAACTATGGCTACACCTTC. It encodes CASSLGQVPFNYGYTF.

The CDR3: CASSLAGSQGPYSYEQYF. Written as DNA, the CDR3 is TGCGCCAGCAGCTTGGCGGGCTCCCAAGGGCCCTACTCCTACGAGCAGTACTTC. V and J are TRBV5-1 and TRBJ2-7; no firm D call. CDR3 length: 18 residues. Per the germline V gene, CDR1 is SGHRS and CDR2 is YFSETQ. V was shortened by 0 bases and J by 0 bases, with 19 bases between the two germline ends.

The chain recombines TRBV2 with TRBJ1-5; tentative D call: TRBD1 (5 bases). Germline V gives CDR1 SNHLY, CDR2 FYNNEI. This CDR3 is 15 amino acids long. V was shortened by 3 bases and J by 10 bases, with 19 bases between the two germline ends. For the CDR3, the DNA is TGTGCCAGCAGTGAGGAGGGGCGGGGGGTAAGACCCCAGCATTTT. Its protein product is CASSEEGRGVRPQHF.

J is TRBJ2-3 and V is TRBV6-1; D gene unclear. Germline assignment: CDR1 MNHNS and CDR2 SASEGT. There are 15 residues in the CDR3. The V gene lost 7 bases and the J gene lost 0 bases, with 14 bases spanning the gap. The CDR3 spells CASKYPRSSTDTQYF. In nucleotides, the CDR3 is TGTGCCAGCAAGTATCCAAGGAGTAGCACAGATACGCAGTATTTT.

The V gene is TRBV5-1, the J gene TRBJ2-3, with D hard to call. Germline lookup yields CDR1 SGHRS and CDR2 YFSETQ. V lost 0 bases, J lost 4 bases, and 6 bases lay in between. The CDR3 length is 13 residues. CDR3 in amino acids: CASSLGTADTQYF. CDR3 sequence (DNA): TGCGCCAGCAGCTTGGGAACTGCAGATACGCAGTATTTT.

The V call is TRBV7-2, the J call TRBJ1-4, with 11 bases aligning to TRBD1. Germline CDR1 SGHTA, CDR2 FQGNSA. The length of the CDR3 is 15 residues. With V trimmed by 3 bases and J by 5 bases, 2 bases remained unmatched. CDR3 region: CASSLDRGRNEKLFF. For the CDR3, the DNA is TGTGCCAGCAGCTTGGACAGGGGGCGGAATGAAAAACTGTTTTTT.

CDR3 in amino acids: CASSNGGVGQPQHF. For the CDR3, the DNA is TGTGCCAGCAGCAATGGCGGGGTCGGCCAGCCCCAGCATTTT. The chain joins TRBV28 to TRBJ1-5, with no clear D. The CDR3 runs to 14 residues. The germline V gene encodes CDR1 MDHEN and CDR2 SYDVKM. Trimming removed 6 bases from V and 7 bases from J, with 16 bases in between.

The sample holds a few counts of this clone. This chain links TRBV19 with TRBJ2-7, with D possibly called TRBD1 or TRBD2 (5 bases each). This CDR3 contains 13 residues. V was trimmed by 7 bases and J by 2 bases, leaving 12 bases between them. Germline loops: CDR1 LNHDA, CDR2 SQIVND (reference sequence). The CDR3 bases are TGTGCCAGTAAGAGCAGGGACGCCTACGAGCAGTACTTC. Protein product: CASKSRDAYEQYF.